The 12 T cell receptor beta chains below all came from one sample that was sequenced in a study of blood T cells in healthy people across ages. Together with a sample-barcoded 5' primer, a J-beta primer mix was included in a second PCR lasting about 7 to 11 cycles. TCRdb itself ran the 5' RACE reads through MiXCR, one entry per CDR3 protein. The sample shows fewer than 900,000 distinct CDR3 sequences, roughly 47% of them seen only once. Sequencing input: blood. All receptors come from a woman in her sixties in good health.

This clonotype was observed a handful of times. The chain carries TRBV7-2 and TRBJ1-5; D ambiguous. Trimming left V 3 bases short and J 0 bases short, with 6 bases between. The CDR3 has 14 residues. The germline V gene encodes CDR1 SGHTA and CDR2 FQGNSA. This chain's CDR3 is CASSFSGSNQPQHF. The CDR3 DNA sequence: TGTGCCAGCAGCTTTTCGGGTAGCAATCAGCCCCAGCATTTT.

CDR3 protein: CASSQNTYGGYEQYF. DNA of the CDR3: TGCGCCAGCAGCCAGAACACTTATGGGGGATACGAGCAGTACTTC. This chain uses TRBV4-1 with TRBJ2-5, with D perhaps TRBD1 or TRBD2 (5 bases each). The tail of the sequence fits TRBJ2-7 better, so the J call may be wrong. The CDR3 length is 15 residues. The V gene's germline CDR1 is MGHRA and CDR2 YSYEKL.

In this sample, this clonotype turned up many times. The chain is built from TRBV29-1 and TRBJ1-2; a possible D gene is TRBD1 (5 bases). The CDR3 sequence is 13 residues long. Germline CDR1 SQVTM, CDR2 ANQGSEA. The V end was cut by 1 base, the J end by 7 bases, with 13 bases between. The CDR3: CSVEGQLRGGYTF. CDR3 nucleotides: TGCAGCGTTGAAGGACAGTTAAGGGGTGGCTACACCTTC. The variable domain in full, completed from reference TRBV29-1 and TRBJ1-2, reads SAVISQKPSRDICQRGTSLTIQCQVDSQVTMMFWYRQQPGQSLTLIATANQGSEATYESGFVIDKFPISRPNLTFSTLTVSNMSPEDSSIYLCSVEGQLRGGYTFGSGTRLTVV.

This clonotype has at least ten counts. This rearrangement joins TRBV3-1 to TRBJ2-7, with 9 bases matching TRBD1. Germline V gene data show CDR1 as LGHDT and CDR2 as YNNKEL (reference sequence). The J segment lost 3 bases and the V segment lost 5 bases, leaving 8 bases of the junction unmatched. The CDR3 contains 15 residues. The CDR3 sequence is CASSSEMTGGYEQYF. In DNA form, the CDR3 reads TGTGCCAGCAGCTCTGAGATGACAGGGGGCTACGAGCAGTACTTC.

V is TRBV15 and J is TRBJ1-2, with 7 bases identical to TRBD1. Germline trimming cut 0 bases from V and 4 bases from J; bases unmatched to any gene: 5. This CDR3 has 15 residues. The V gene's germline CDR1 is LNHNV and CDR2 YYDKDF (reference sequence). CDR3 amino acids: CATSRDNRQGYGYTF. CDR3 nucleotide sequence: TGTGCCACCAGCAGAGATAACCGACAGGGCTATGGCTACACCTTC.

This clonotype was recorded a few times. The V call is TRBV10-3, the J call TRBJ2-7; no clear D. The V end was cut by 9 bases, the J end by 2 bases, with 8 bases between. The CDR3 has 11 amino acids. Per the germline V gene, CDR1 is ENHRY and CDR2 is SYGVKD. The CDR3 DNA follows: TGTGCCATTGGCGGCACCTACGAGCAGTACTTC. Translation gives CAIGGTYEQYF.

The rearrangement links TRBV6-1 to TRBJ2-7; D unclear. V was trimmed by 3 bases and J by 3 bases, leaving 6 bases between them. The CDR3 runs to 12 residues. Germline V gene lookup returns CDR1 MNHNS and CDR2 SASEGT. The CDR3 sequence is CASSDDGYEQYF. For the CDR3, the DNA is TGTGCCAGCAGTGATGATGGCTACGAGCAGTACTTC.

The chain recombines TRBV20-1 with TRBJ1-1, with a weak D call TRBD1 (5 bases). The CDR3 runs 15 residues. Germline CDR1 and CDR2: DFQATT and SNEGSKA (reference sequence). The ends were cut back, 0 bases at V and 2 bases at J, with 13 bases in the middle. The CDR3 bases are TGCAGTGCTAGAGAAGCAGGGATGGGAAACACTGAAGCTTTCTTT. Translation: CSAREAGMGNTEAFF.

The CDR3 loop is CASSISGLSDTQYF. CDR3 nucleotides: TGCGCCAGCAGTATATCGGGCCTTTCGGATACGCAGTATTTT. V and J are TRBV5-1 and TRBJ2-3; no reliable D call. V was shortened by 5 bases and J by 6 bases, with 16 bases between the two germline ends. The CDR3 has 14 residues. CDR1 is SGHRS, CDR2 YFSETQ, per germline. Full variable domain (missing parts from reference TRBV5-1 and TRBJ2-3): KAGVTQTPRYLIKTRGQQVTLSCSPISGHRSVSWYQQTPGQGLQFLFEYFSETQRNKGNFPGRFSGRQFSNSRSEMNVSTLELGDSALYLCASSISGLSDTQYFGPGTRLTVL.

DNA for the CDR3: TGTGCCAGCAGTAACAGGGGCGCCTACGAGCAGTACTTC. Amino acids: CASSNRGAYEQYF. V usage is TRBV6-1 and J usage is TRBJ2-5; TRBD1 matches 7 bases. The better agreement between TRBJ2-7 and the DNA end casts doubt on the J call. The CDR3 runs to 13 residues. Germline V gene data show CDR1 as MNHNS and CDR2 as SASEGT.

The chain is built from TRBV11-2 and TRBJ2-7, with D hard to call. Germline assignment: CDR1 SGHAT and CDR2 FQNNGV. Trimming removed 1 base at V and 2 bases at J, with 12 bases between. The CDR3 consists of 15 residues. CDR3 amino acids: CASSLGRLRAYEQYF. CDR3 nucleotide sequence: TGTGCCAGCAGCTTAGGACGGTTAAGGGCCTACGAGCAGTACTTC.

The rearrangement joins TRBV12-3 or TRBV12-4 to TRBJ2-3, with 10 nucleotides matching TRBD2. The CDR3 totals 18 residues. The trim removed 1 base at V and 6 bases at J, leaving 13 bases unmatched. The CDR3: CASSLEAPSGGLTDTQYF. CDR3 coding DNA: TGTGCCAGCAGTTTAGAGGCGCCTAGCGGGGGTCTCACCGATACGCAGTATTTT.